These 14 T cell receptor beta chains were sequenced from one sample in a study of Graves' ophthalmopathy and Graves' hyperthyroidism. Transcripts of RNA were the source for amplifying TCR beta CDR3 regions. A first-round RT-PCR used HTBI primers, followed by a second-round multiplex PCR. MiXCR, applied by TCRdb to the multiplex PCR reads, yields one record per CDR3 protein. The profile covers roughly 410,000 distinct CDR3 sequences, with over 15% appearing a single time and 7% taken by the ten largest. The sample comprised peripheral blood. All receptors derive from a woman aged 18-35 years with stable Graves' hyperthyroidism.

The chain carries TRBV2 and TRBJ1-2, with a possible D match to TRBD1 (5 bases). Germline CDR1 and CDR2: SNHLY and FYNNEI. The CDR3 covers 15 residues. Trimming cost V 2 bases and J 8 bases, with 18 bases left between them. CDR3 loop: CASSESTGQSYGYTF. The CDR3 DNA sequence: TGTGCCAGCAGTGAATCAACAGGTCAATCCTACGGCTACACCTTC.

This clonotype has only a few counts. This may arise from a read error, as a much more abundant clone is one base away. This chain joins TRBV12-3 or TRBV12-4 and TRBJ2-2; weak D call: TRBD2 (6 bases). The CDR3 has 15 residues. CDR3 sequence reads: CASSSPGGSTGELCF. DNA for the CDR3: TGTGCCAGCAGTTCACCCGGGGGAAGCACCGGGGAGCTGTGTTTT.

The J gene is TRBJ1-1, the V gene TRBV15; the D gene is possibly TRBD1 (5 bases). The length of the CDR3 is 15 residues. The V end lost 1 base, the J end lost 0 bases, and 9 bases lay between the germline ends. Germline-derived CDR1 and CDR2 are LNHNV and YYDKDF (reference sequence). DNA of the CDR3: TGTGCCACCAGCAGAGTCAGGGCGTTGAACACTGAAGCTTTCTTT. Translating gives CATSRVRALNTEAFF.

This clonotype was counted a few times. This may arise from a read error, as a much more abundant clone is one base away. CDR3: CASSGTGGRHSGYTF. The CDR3 region has the DNA TGTGCCAGCAGCGGAACAGGGGGCAGACACTCTGGCTACACCTTC. The gene calls are TRBV6-2 or TRBV6-3 and TRBJ1-2, with TRBD1 matching 9 bases. Germline loops: CDR1 MNHEY, CDR2 SVGEGT. V was pared by 6 bases and J by 7 bases, with 12 bases of the junction left unmatched. This CDR3 has 15 amino acids.

This clonotype was counted ten times or more. The gene calls are TRBV6-2 or TRBV6-3 and TRBJ2-6, with D perhaps matching TRBD1 or TRBD2 (5 bases each). V was cut by 6 bases and J by 0 bases, with 18 bases left in between. Looked up from germline, CDR1 is MNHEY and CDR2 is SVGEGT. The CDR3 is 18 residues long. In DNA, the CDR3 is TGTGCCAGCAGACGCGAGGGGCCTCGGCTCTCTGGGGCCAACGTCCTGACTTTC. Encoded protein: CASRREGPRLSGANVLTF.

This clonotype was seen repeatedly, ten times or more. The chain links TRBV6-5 to TRBJ1-2; tentatively, D is TRBD1 (6 bases). Trimming stripped 6 bases from V and 4 bases from J, with 12 bases between. The CDR3 runs 13 residues. The germline CDR1 and CDR2 sequences are MNHEY and SVGAGI. CDR3 coding DNA: TGTGCCAGCAGGTACAGGGACGGCTATGGCTACACCTTC. It encodes CASRYRDGYGYTF.

This clonotype was counted ten times or more. The chain uses TRBV12-3 or TRBV12-4 and TRBJ1-1; 11 nucleotides line up with TRBD1. Trimming cost V 5 bases and J 6 bases; bases outside gene matches: 8. The CDR3 extends over 15 amino acids. This CDR3 reads CASSLRTGGSAEAFF. In DNA form, the CDR3 reads TGTGCCAGCAGTCTCCGGACAGGGGGCTCAGCTGAAGCTTTCTTT.

Worth noting for this clonotype: A read error may explain this, as a much larger clone is one base away. This sequence joins TRBV4-2 and TRBJ2-5; 9 positions agree with TRBD2. Germline V gene data show CDR1 as LGHNA and CDR2 as YNFKEQ. V lost 1 base, J lost 8 bases, and 8 bases stayed unmatched. The CDR3 runs 15 residues. The CDR3 sequence: CASSQGAGGPDTQYF. In DNA form, the CDR3 reads TGTGCCAGCAGCCAAGGCGCGGGGGGGCCGGATACCCAGTACTTC.

The chain joins TRBV7-9 to TRBJ1-1; the D is unclear. The germline gives CDR1 SEHNR, CDR2 FQNEAQ (reference sequence). This CDR3 contains 11 residues. Trimming took 3 bases from V and 9 from J, leaving 8 bases between them. The DNA of the CDR3 is TGTGCCAGCAGCTTTCATCCCCAAGCTTTCTTT. Translating gives CASSFHPQAFF.

Ten or more counts support this clonotype. Here the CDR3 DNA reads TGTGCCAGCAGTCGAAGCTCGGGACTAGCGGGGGGGAGCTCCTACGAGCAGTACTTC. Translated, it gives CASSRSSGLAGGSSYEQYF. The chain uses TRBV6-1 and TRBJ2-7, with 16 bases identical to TRBD2. With 5 bases clipped from V and 0 bases from J, the junction kept 10 bases outside the gene matches. CDR3 length: 19 amino acids. Germline V gene lookup returns CDR1 MNHNS and CDR2 SASEGT.

This clonotype was seen a handful of times. The gene calls are TRBV7-3 and TRBJ2-7; possible D gene TRBD2, 6 bases. The germline V and J ends were trimmed by 2 bases and 3 bases, with 8 bases remaining between them. Germline-derived CDR1 and CDR2 are SGHTA and FQGTGA. This CDR3 has 13 residues. CDR3 region: CASSLGTLYEQYF. DNA for the CDR3: TGTGCCAGCAGCTTAGGGACTCTCTACGAGCAGTACTTC. The whole variable domain, filled in from reference TRBV7-3 and TRBJ2-7, reads GAGVSQTPSNKVTEKGKYVELRCDPISGHTALYWYRQSLGQGPEFLIYFQGTGAADDSGLPNDRFFAVRPEGSVSTLKIQRTERGDSAVYLCASSLGTLYEQYFGPGTRLTVT.

This clonotype was counted ten times or more. V usage is TRBV19 and J usage is TRBJ1-1; D not certain. This CDR3 spans 14 amino acids. The germline V gene has CDR1 LNHDA and CDR2 SQIVND (reference sequence). Trimming cost V 8 bases and J 9 bases, with 22 bases left between them. CDR3 sequence: CASSPRRAGLQAFF. The CDR3 DNA follows: TGTGCCAGTTCCCCCAGGAGGGCAGGCCTCCAAGCTTTCTTT.

The table lists this clonotype with many counts. V usage is TRBV11-2 and J usage is TRBJ2-5; 7 nucleotides align to TRBD2. The junction had 6 bases not matched to a gene; V was cut back by 0 bases and J by 5 bases. CDR3 length equals 15 residues. Germline assignment: CDR1 SGHAT and CDR2 FQNNGV. The chain's CDR3 is CASSLDRGTTETQYF. Written as DNA, the CDR3 is TGTGCCAGCAGCTTAGATCGGGGGACTACGGAGACCCAGTACTTC.

This clonotype was counted at least ten times. This rearrangement joins TRBV10-3 to TRBJ1-2; TRBD1 might be the D (5 bases). From germline, CDR1 is ENHRY and CDR2 SYGVKD. V was trimmed by 10 bases and J by 6 bases, leaving 21 bases between them. The CDR3 runs 14 residues. The CDR3 DNA reads TGTGCCACCGCCGGGACGGGGCCCGAAAATGGCTACACCTTC. It specifies CATAGTGPENGYTF.